The 20 T cell receptor beta chains below were found in one sample sequenced in a study of T-cell reconstitution after alpha-beta-depleted transplantation in children. Unique molecular identifiers were built into the TCRbeta library. TCRdb fed the PCR reads into MiXCR, producing one record per CDR3 protein. The table lists around 440,000 distinct CDR3 sequences, 15% to 20% of them singletons. The material was PBMCs, mostly from graft donor cells, obtained 360 days after TCRalphabeta/CD19-depleted stem cell transplant. The receptor source for this set is a boy in the first two years of life who had a stem cell transplant for Wiskott-Aldrich syndrome, so the T cells may come from the graft donor.

This clonotype has just a few counts. The chain combines TRBV5-1 with TRBJ2-2; D is perhaps TRBD1 (6 bases). CDR3 length: 17 amino acids. V dropped 4 bases and J dropped 0 bases, with 16 bases sitting between them. The germline CDR1 and CDR2 sequences are SGHRS and YFSETQ. The CDR3 sequence: CASSRGATGSNTGELFF. As DNA, the CDR3 is TGCGCCAGCAGCAGAGGCGCGACAGGATCGAACACCGGGGAGCTGTTTTTT.

V usage is TRBV18 and J usage is TRBJ2-5; no reliable D call. This CDR3 is 14 amino acids long. Germline lookup yields CDR1 KGHSH and CDR2 LQKENI. With 0 bases removed from V and 2 bases from J, the gap between germline ends came to 7 bases. CDR3: CASSPPQSQETQYF. CDR3 DNA: TGTGCCAGCTCACCACCCCAGTCACAAGAGACCCAGTACTTC.

Remarks on this clonotype: One end of the junction does not line up with germline, which may come from a read error. The V call is TRBV5-1, the J call TRBJ1-4; D unresolved. The CDR3 totals 15 residues. The germline CDR1 and CDR2 sequences are SGHRS and YFSETQ. In nucleotides, the CDR3 is TGCGCCAGCAGTTTGGGCCCGACTGGAGGTGAAAAACTGTTTTTT. It yields the protein CASSLGPTGGEKLFF.

This chain connects TRBV20-1 to TRBJ2-7; tentatively, D is TRBD1 or TRBD2 (5 bases each). CDR1 is DFQATT and CDR2 is SNEGSKA in the germline V gene (reference sequence). Trimming stripped 6 bases from V and 4 bases from J, with 10 bases between. The CDR3 totals 11 residues. The CDR3 nucleotides are TGCAGTGCCCTTGGGGGTTACGAGCAGTACTTC. As protein: CSALGGYEQYF.

The rearrangement links TRBV5-1 to TRBJ2-7; D may be TRBD1 (5 bases). CDR1 is SGHRS and CDR2 is YFSETQ in the germline V gene. The length of the CDR3 is 14 residues. V was shortened by 0 bases and J by 0 bases, with 7 bases between the two germline ends. The CDR3 reads CASSLVRGSYEQYF. The CDR3 region has the DNA TGCGCCAGCAGCTTGGTTAGGGGCTCCTACGAGCAGTACTTC.

This clonotype occurred a few times. J is TRBJ2-3 and V is TRBV29-1; D might be TRBD1 or TRBD2, each matching 6 bases. Per the germline V gene, CDR1 is SQVTM and CDR2 is ANQGSEA. This CDR3 has 11 residues. Trimming shortened V by 7 bases and J by 10 bases, and 15 bases separated the two germline ends. The CDR3 loop is CSGGAIVAQYF. The CDR3 DNA sequence: TGCAGCGGGGGGGCCATTGTTGCGCAGTATTTT.

This rearrangement joins TRBV9 to TRBJ2-3, with 13 bases aligning to TRBD2. Germline lookup yields CDR1 SGDLS and CDR2 YYNGEE. The CDR3 contains 15 residues. Unmatched junction bases numbered 6, after V lost 5 bases and J lost 6 bases. In DNA, the CDR3 is TGTGCCAGCAGTGGGACTAGCGGGGTGAGCGATACGCAGTATTTT. It codes for CASSGTSGVSDTQYF.

V usage is TRBV12-3 or TRBV12-4 and J usage is TRBJ2-1, with D tentatively TRBD1 (5 bases). The CDR3 extends over 16 amino acids. The germline V and J ends were trimmed by 3 bases and 2 bases, with 14 bases remaining between them. CDR3 coding DNA: TGTGCCAGCAGTTTCATCAGGGTTTTGGCCTACAATGAGCAGTTCTTC. It translates to CASSFIRVLAYNEQFF.

This clonotype was seen a few times. The chain links TRBV29-1 to TRBJ2-1, with D unclear. The germline gives CDR1 SQVTM, CDR2 ANQGSEA. V was cut by 5 bases and J by 5 bases, with 13 bases left in between. The CDR3 totals 13 residues. The CDR3 sequence is CSVPGPLNNEQFF. The CDR3 coding sequence is TGCAGCGTTCCCGGACCGTTGAACAATGAGCAGTTCTTC.

This chain links TRBV14 with TRBJ2-1; the D gene is possibly TRBD1 (5 bases). In germline, CDR1 is SGHDN, CDR2 FVKESK. V was pared by 4 bases and J by 3 bases, with 10 bases between. The CDR3 extends over 14 amino acids. The CDR3 sequence: CASSLEQDYNEQFF. CDR3 nucleotides: TGTGCCAGCAGCCTTGAACAGGACTACAATGAGCAGTTCTTC.

The chain links TRBV5-1 to TRBJ2-1, with 8 bases identical to TRBD2. CDR3 length equals 17 residues. Germline-derived CDR1 and CDR2 are SGHRS and YFSETQ. J gave up 9 bases and V 1 base, and 15 bases lay outside the gene matches. CDR3 nucleotide sequence: TGCGCCAGCAGCTTGATGGCGGGAGGCCACACAGGCAGTGAGCAGTTCTTC. Translating it yields CASSLMAGGHTGSEQFF.

The chain couples TRBV20-1 to TRBJ2-1, with a tentative D call TRBD2 (5 bases). V lost 4 bases and J 1 base, leaving 11 bases between the germline ends. The germline V gene encodes CDR1 DFQATT and CDR2 SNEGSKA (reference sequence). The CDR3 has 14 residues. CDR3 in DNA: TGCAGTGCTATACGGACTCGGTCCTACAATGAGCAGTTCTTC. Protein sequence: CSAIRTRSYNEQFF.

The chain joins TRBV7-9 to TRBJ2-2; D not certain. There are 15 residues in the CDR3. CDR1 and CDR2 from the germline V gene are SEHNR and FQNEAQ (reference sequence). Trimming took 5 bases from V and 6 from J, leaving 16 bases between them. This CDR3 reads CASSRSRLLPGELFF. As DNA, the CDR3 is TGTGCCAGCAGCCGGTCCCGACTGCTCCCCGGGGAGCTGTTTTTT. Full variable domain (outside the CDR3, taken from reference TRBV7-9 and TRBJ2-2): DTGVSQNPRHKITKRGQNVTFRCDPISEHNRLYWYRQTLGQGPEFLTYFQNEAQLEKSRLLSDRFSAERPKGSFSTLEIQRTEQGDSAMYLCASSRSRLLPGELFFGEGSRLTVL.

This clonotype came up a few times. The rearrangement joins TRBV10-3 to TRBJ2-7; 8 nucleotides align to TRBD1. Germline V lookup: CDR1 ENHRY, CDR2 SYGVKD. Germline trimming cut 6 bases from V and 0 bases from J; bases unmatched to any gene: 7. This CDR3 comprises 15 residues. The CDR3 protein is CAIRIPGTGSYEQYF. CDR3 nucleotides: TGTGCCATCAGGATCCCCGGGACAGGCTCCTACGAGCAGTACTTC.

The table lists this clonotype with a few counts. The chain recombines TRBV6-5 with TRBJ2-3; 10 nucleotides line up with TRBD1. Per germline, CDR1 MNHEY and CDR2 SVGAGI. V trimming: 2 bases; J trimming: 3 bases; junction bases outside the gene matches: 11. The CDR3 is 18 amino acids. CDR3: CASSYGYFGQGETDTQYF. For the CDR3, the DNA is TGTGCCAGCAGTTACGGGTATTTCGGACAGGGGGAAACAGATACGCAGTATTTT.

This clonotype appeared a few times. This chain links TRBV24-1 with TRBJ2-3; TRBD2 aligns across 12 bases. The germline gives CDR1 KGHDR, CDR2 SFDVKD. J was trimmed by 3 bases and V by 1 base; bases with no gene match: 7. The CDR3 length is 18 residues. CDR3 amino acids: CATSDFSGLAGTTDTQYF. In nucleotides, the CDR3 is TGTGCCACCAGTGATTTTTCCGGACTAGCGGGAACGACAGATACGCAGTATTTT.

V gene TRBV5-1 combines with J gene TRBJ2-7, with 8 bases identical to TRBD2. Germline CDR1 and CDR2: SGHRS and YFSETQ. The length of the CDR3 is 15 residues. Unmatched junction bases numbered 4, after V lost 0 bases and J lost 2 bases. The CDR3 is CASSLGPGLAYEQYF. In nucleotides, the CDR3 is TGCGCCAGCAGCTTGGGGCCGGGACTAGCCTACGAGCAGTACTTC.

This clonotype occurred many times. One junction end disagrees with the germline gene, perhaps due to a read error. The genes are TRBV7-2 and TRBJ2-7; D is possibly TRBD2 (7 bases). CDR1 is SGHTA, CDR2 FQGNSA, per germline. CDR3 length: 14 amino acids. Written as DNA, the CDR3 is TGTGCCAGCAGTTTAGGGGGGGCCTCCTACGAGCAGTACTTC. As protein: CASSLGGASYEQYF. Supplemented by reference TRBV7-2 and TRBJ2-7, the full variable domain reads GAGVSQSPSNKVTEKGKDVELRCDPISGHTALYWYRQSLGQGLEFLIYFQGNSAPDKSGLPSDRFSAERTGGSVSTLTIQRTQQEDSAVYLCASSLGGASYEQYFGPGTRLTVT.

The chain joins TRBV4-1 to TRBJ1-2, with a weak D call TRBD1 (6 bases). V dropped 4 bases and J dropped 2 bases, with 17 bases sitting between them. Germline loops: CDR1 MGHRA, CDR2 YSYEKL. The CDR3 covers 16 residues. DNA of the CDR3: TGCGCCAGCAGCCCGCGGGGGCGAGACGGAAACTATGGCTACACCTTC. Translated: CASSPRGRDGNYGYTF.

The rearrangement uses TRBV28 and TRBJ1-5; 9 bases map to TRBD1. The CDR3 runs to 16 residues. Germline V gene lookup returns CDR1 MDHEN and CDR2 SYDVKM. V trimming: 5 bases; J trimming: 6 bases; junction bases outside the gene matches: 11. CDR3 loop: CASSTLPGQGGQPQHF. CDR3 nucleotides: TGTGCCAGCAGTACCCTCCCGGGACAGGGCGGTCAGCCCCAGCATTTT. Supplemented by reference TRBV28 and TRBJ1-5, the full variable domain reads DVKVTQSSRYLVKRTGEKVFLECVQDMDHENMFWYRQDPGLGLRLIYFSYDVKMKEKGDIPEGYSVSREKKERFSLILESASTNQTSMYLCASSTLPGQGGQPQHFGDGTRLSIL.